These 16 T cell receptor beta chains share one sample of origin, sequenced in a study of blood T cells in healthy people across ages. Next came a second PCR, run for roughly 6 to 11 cycles, which used a sample-barcoded 5' primer along with a J-beta primer mix. Each CDR3 protein is one row after TCRdb ran MiXCR on the 5' RACE reads. The sample shows roughly 500,000 distinct CDR3 sequences, 25% to 30% of them seen only once. The specimen was blood. These receptors all stem from a woman in her 70s in good health.

This clonotype was counted many times. CDR3 in DNA: TGTGCCAGCAGCCAGGACAGGGACCAGCCCCAGCATTTT. Amino acid sequence: CASSQDRDQPQHF. The chain links TRBV7-2 to TRBJ1-5, with TRBD1 matching over 8 bases. In germline, CDR1 is SGHTA, CDR2 FQGNSA. The junction had 4 bases not matched to a gene; V was cut back by 5 bases and J by 7 bases. The CDR3 runs to 13 residues.

A few counts support this clonotype. The rearrangement uses TRBV29-1 and TRBJ2-3, with D unresolved. V gave up 8 bases and J gave up 1 base, with 13 bases separating them. Germline V gene lookup returns CDR1 SQVTM and CDR2 ANQGSEA. The CDR3 extends over 13 amino acids. DNA for the CDR3: TGCAGCACCCGAGGTGCTGGCACAGATACGCAGTATTTT. Translated: CSTRGAGTDTQYF.

The sample holds one count of this clonotype. V is TRBV5-1 and J is TRBJ2-3; 9 bases line up with TRBD2. Trimming took 0 bases from V and 5 from J; bases not matched to a gene: 10. The length of the CDR3 is 17 residues. CDR1 SGHRS and CDR2 YFSETQ come from the germline V gene. CDR3 sequence: CASSLGHAGGQGDTQYF. The CDR3 nucleotides are TGCGCCAGCAGCTTGGGACACGCGGGGGGGCAAGGAGATACGCAGTATTTT.

The V gene is TRBV7-9, the J gene TRBJ1-6, with 7 bases aligning to TRBD1. The CDR3 contains 14 residues. Germline V gene lookup returns CDR1 SEHNR and CDR2 FQNEAQ (reference sequence). The J segment lost 6 bases and the V segment lost 4 bases, leaving 3 bases of the junction unmatched. CDR3 coding DNA: TGTGCCAGCAGCTCCCCAGGGGGTAATTCACCCCTCCACTTT. It codes for CASSSPGGNSPLHF.

For the CDR3, the DNA is TGTGCCAGCAGTTTGTCGCAGGGATCTGAAAAACTGTTTTTT. Translating it yields CASSLSQGSEKLFF. The chain joins TRBV12-3 or TRBV12-4 to TRBJ1-4; D is perhaps TRBD1 (5 bases). Trimming took off 3 bases at V and 7 bases at J, with 12 bases between the two ends. This CDR3 spans 14 amino acids.

This clonotype was seen just once. The V call is TRBV5-1, the J call TRBJ2-1; D possibly matches TRBD1 or TRBD2 (5 bases each). The CDR3 spans 14 residues. The germline V and J ends were trimmed by 3 bases and 5 bases, with 12 bases remaining between them. Germline CDR1 and CDR2: SGHRS and YFSETQ. CDR3 in amino acids: CASSSQARDNEQFF. Here the CDR3 DNA reads TGCGCCAGCAGCTCACAGGCGAGGGACAATGAGCAGTTCTTC.

This clonotype was counted only a few times. V usage is TRBV5-1 and J usage is TRBJ1-4; D remains ambiguous. Germline V gene sequence: CDR1 SGHRS, CDR2 YFSETQ. V lost 4 bases and J lost 10, with 17 bases in between. The length of the CDR3 is 14 residues. CDR3 residues: CASSPQDGLGKLFF. DNA of the CDR3: TGCGCCAGCAGCCCTCAGGACGGCCTGGGAAAACTGTTTTTT.

A few counts support this clonotype. The junction departs from the called germline gene at one end, perhaps through a read error. The CDR3 sequence is CASSLRVGNSYNEQFF. The DNA for the CDR3 is TGCGCCAGCAGCTTACGGGTAGGGAACTCCTACAATGAGCAGTTCTTC. V gene TRBV7-2 combines with J gene TRBJ2-1; D is unclear. The CDR3 covers 16 residues. From germline, CDR1 is SGHTA and CDR2 FQGNSA. Full variable domain (remainder filled in from reference TRBV7-2 and TRBJ2-1): GAGVSQSPSNKVTEKGKDVELRCDPISGHTALYWYRQSLGQGLEFLIYFQGNSAPDKSGLPSDRFSAERTGGSVSTLTIQRTQQEDSAVYLCASSLRVGNSYNEQFFGPGTRLTVL.

This clonotype was detected many times. V and J are TRBV12-3 or TRBV12-4 and TRBJ2-4; TRBD1 is a possible D gene (6 bases). V lost 5 bases to trimming and J lost 0 bases, with 20 bases between them. This CDR3 region has 18 residues. Here the CDR3 DNA reads TGTGCCAGCAGTCCCTCATCCGGGAAGGGGGTAGCCAAAAACATTCAGTACTTC. As protein: CASSPSSGKGVAKNIQYF.

This clonotype has more than one count but fewer than ten. The chain carries TRBV10-3 and TRBJ2-5; 13 bases are a match to TRBD2. CDR1 and CDR2 from the germline V gene are ENHRY and SYGVKD. The CDR3 sequence is 19 residues long. V was pared by 2 bases and J by 7 bases, with 16 bases of the junction left unmatched. CDR3: CAISEPWGLAGSREGTQYF. The CDR3 DNA reads as TGTGCCATCAGTGAGCCCTGGGGACTAGCGGGGAGCCGAGAAGGGACCCAGTACTTC.

The chain combines TRBV6-2 or TRBV6-3 with TRBJ2-7, with D possibly matching TRBD2 (8 bases). There are 16 residues in the CDR3. With 6 bases removed from V and 3 bases from J, the gap between germline ends came to 21 bases. Germline V lookup: CDR1 MNHEY, CDR2 SVGEGT. The CDR3 nucleotides read TGTGCCAGCAGGGGAGGGACAGCGGGGGCCTACTACGAGCAGTACTTC. Its protein is CASRGGTAGAYYEQYF.

A few counts support this clonotype. The chain combines TRBV7-9 with TRBJ1-2, with 7 bases aligning to TRBD1. J gave up 4 bases and V 5 bases, and 10 bases lay outside the gene matches. The CDR3 spans 15 residues. Germline V CDR1 and CDR2: SEHNR, FQNEAQ (reference sequence). CDR3 in amino acids: CASSQSPGQRYGYTF. Written as DNA, the CDR3 is TGTGCCAGCAGCCAATCACCGGGACAGCGCTATGGCTACACCTTC.

The CDR3: CASSYAYYGYTF. CDR3 nucleotides: TGTGCCAGCAGTTACGCGTACTATGGCTACACCTTC. This chain connects TRBV6-2 or TRBV6-3 to TRBJ1-2; D unresolved. V lost 2 bases to trimming and J lost 3 bases, with 4 bases between them. The CDR3 extends over 12 amino acids. CDR1 and CDR2 from the germline V gene are MNHEY and SVGEGT.

This clonotype has just a few counts. This chain links TRBV29-1 with TRBJ1-2; 11 positions agree with TRBD1. The CDR3 runs to 12 residues. Germline CDR1 reads SQVTM; CDR2 reads ANQGSEA. Losses at the gene ends were 8 bases for V and 6 bases for J; bases not matched to a gene: 5. Here the CDR3 DNA reads TGCAGCACAGGACAGGGGGCGGATGGCTACACCTTC. Amino acids: CSTGQGADGYTF. The full variable domain, completed using reference TRBV29-1 and TRBJ1-2, is SAVISQKPSRDICQRGTSLTIQCQVDSQVTMMFWYRQQPGQSLTLIATANQGSEATYESGFVIDKFPISRPNLTFSTLTVSNMSPEDSSIYLCSTGQGADGYTFGSGTRLTVV.

The chain recombines TRBV30 with TRBJ1-4, with D hard to call. CDR1 is GTSNPN and CDR2 is SVGIG in the germline V gene (reference sequence). V lost 1 base to trimming and J lost 10 bases, with 13 bases between them. The CDR3 sequence is 13 residues long. The CDR3 DNA is TGTGCCTGGAGTGGCGGGCCCTCGGGAAAACTGTTTTTT. Protein product: CAWSGGPSGKLFF.

As for this clonotype: At one boundary the junction diverges from the germline segment, which might be a read error. The chain carries TRBV7-2 and TRBJ2-1; TRBD2 agrees at 9 bases. CDR1 and CDR2 from the germline V gene are SGHTA and FQGNSA. The CDR3 extends over 16 amino acids. In nucleotides, the CDR3 is TGTGCCAGCAGCTTGGTGGCGGGGGGGGCTTACAATGGGCAGTTCTTC. The encoded protein is CASSLVAGGAYNGQFF. The full variable domain, completed using reference TRBV7-2 and TRBJ2-1, is GAGVSQSPSNKVTEKGKDVELRCDPISGHTALYWYRQSLGQGLEFLIYFQGNSAPDKSGLPSDRFSAERTGGSVSTLTIQRTQQEDSAVYLCASSLVAGGAYNGQFFGPGTRLTVL.